This is a list of T cell receptor beta chains from one sample in a study of CD8+ T cells in alopecia areata. Assay: immunoSEQ multiplex PCR; the TCRdb copy retains only in-frame clones and omits some. This table has some 110,000 clones, more than 30% appearing once. Sequencing used CD4+ T cells sorted from blood. The source of these receptors is a human donor with alopecia areata. Each CDR3 is given with its conserved first and last residue. D genes are given only for firm matches. Only part of the rows carry a size: once, few, many, or a class if the clone is expanded.

V gene	clone size	D gene	CDR3 protein
TRBV4-1	-	-	CASSQGASYEQYF
TRBV9	-	-	CASSVGARGRIDTQYF
TRBV29-1	-	-	CSATPTKAFF
TRBV2	once	-	CASSMGRAPDTQYF
TRBV7-9	-	-	CASSLGGLYEQYF
TRBV7-2	once	-	CASSLGIGDYEQYF
TRBV7-2	-	-	CASSPGLQETQYF
TRBV2	-	TRBD2	CASTEVSGGLGEQYF
TRBV5-1	-	-	CASSSQGTYEQYF
TRBV29-1	few	-	CSGGVRETQYF
TRBV14	-	-	CASSPPGVGTGELFF
TRBV7-2	-	TRBD2	CASSPTSGTGNEQYF
TRBV5-1	-	-	CASSLGPRAKNIQYF
TRBV20-1	few	-	CSARVAVEQFF
TRBV6-6	-	-	CASSMDSRSYNSPLHF
TRBV28	-	-	CASSRMREVAINEKLFF
TRBV4-3	once	-	CASSLQSGELYGYTF
TRBV30	-	-	CAWTRLGYEQYF
TRBV20-1	-	-	CSGVSAEGYTF
TRBV29-1	-	-	CSVSVGSGNTIYF
TRBV15	few	TRBD1	CATSSPGQGFSGANVLTF
TRBV23-1	-	TRBD1	CASSQQRLYGTGSNQPQHF
TRBV29-1	few	TRBD2	CSAGGGEETQYF
TRBV7-2	few	-	CASSFSHEQYF
TRBV30	-	-	CAWSPAGLRGDTQYF
TRBV29-1	-	TRBD1	CSVGTGGQAFF
TRBV30	-	-	CAWTTGGGELFF
TRBV7-3	-	-	CASSSGTGMNTEAFF
TRBV7-8	-	-	CASSLVGTSYEQYF
TRBV29-1	few	TRBD2	CSVCSGATDTQYF
TRBV10-3	few	TRBD1	CAVAGQGAYEQYF
TRBV28	few	-	CASSLGVPYNEQFF
TRBV30	-	TRBD2	CAWSGTSGWSSYEQYF